This note documents a single T cell receptor (beta chain) sequence. Its antigen is currently unknown. Treatment of the sample: 15 Gy SBRT to primary tumor, nephrectomy 4 weeks later. These data come from a study of radiation and T cells in renal cell carcinoma. Study-level results: Compared with controls, irradiated tumors had more, larger dominant CDR3 motifs.

Here immunoSEQ multiplex PCR was the method, and the copy in TCRdb shows in-frame clones only, minus some. The table lists around 20,000 clones, about 51% of them singletons. The origin of this receptor is a woman in her 50s with renal cell carcinoma. Sequencing used tumor tissue, obtained from a patient whose treatment included radiotherapy and nephrectomy.

In nucleotides, the CDR3 is TGTGCCAGTAGTATGTCAGGGGTTGGCAATCAGCCCCAGCATTTT. Protein: CASSMSGVGNQPQHF. The rearrangement links TRBV19 to TRBJ1-5, with D maybe TRBD1 (6 bases). Per germline, CDR1 LNHDA and CDR2 SQIVND (reference sequence). Between the trimmed V and J ends, which lost 3 bases and 2 bases, there was a span of 11 bases. The length of the CDR3 is 15 residues.